What follows are 17 T cell receptor beta chains derived from one specimen sequenced in a study of T cell responses to AZD1222 COVID-19 vaccine. The data were produced by immunoSEQ multiplex PCR, yet TCRdb's version contains in-frame clones alone and is incomplete. The sample consists of about 130,000 clones, 85% to 95% of them appearing once. Here the sequenced sample was peripheral blood, taken on day 0 of AZD1222 vaccination. The receptors here all came from an adult in good health.

In regard to this clone: Other DNA sequences in this sample translate to the same CDR3. The V call is TRBV6-2 or TRBV6-3, the J call TRBJ1-6; no firm D call. Germline V lookup: CDR1 MNHEY, CDR2 SVGEGT. The V end was cut by 5 bases, the J end by 0 bases, with 5 bases between. The CDR3 contains 14 residues. CDR3 loop: CASSPGSYNSPLHF. DNA of the CDR3: TGTGCCAGCAGTCCAGGCTCCTATAATTCACCCCTCCACTTT.

This chain links TRBV28 with TRBJ1-5, with unresolved D. V was cut by 6 bases and J by 0 bases, with 12 bases left in between. Germline V gives CDR1 MDHEN, CDR2 SYDVKM. CDR3 length equals 15 residues. CDR3 sequence: CASRLDGYSNQPQHF. In DNA, the CDR3 is TGTGCCAGCAGGCTGGACGGTTATAGCAATCAGCCCCAGCATTTT. The entire variable domain, with the rest obtained from reference TRBV28 and TRBJ1-5, is as follows: DVKVTQSSRYLVKRTGEKVFLECVQDMDHENMFWYRQDPGLGLRLIYFSYDVKMKEKGDIPEGYSVSREKKERFSLILESASTNQTSMYLCASRLDGYSNQPQHFGDGTRLSIL.

In nucleotides, the CDR3 is TGTGCCAGCAGCCAGGGGGGCAATCAGCCCCAGCATTTT. Its translation is CASSQGGNQPQHF. This chain links TRBV11-2 with TRBJ1-5, with 7 bases lining up with TRBD1. The CDR3 extends over 13 amino acids. Trimming took 5 bases from V and 2 from J; bases not matched to a gene: 0. CDR1 and CDR2 (germline): SGHAT, FQNNGV.

The chain uses TRBV3-1 (or the pseudogene TRBV3-2) and TRBJ2-6; D unclear. CDR3 length: 17 amino acids. The germline CDR1 and CDR2 sequences are LGHDT and YNNKEL (reference sequence). Trimming left V 0 bases short and J 2 bases short, with 11 bases between. CDR3 loop: CASSQDRKLAGANVLTF. The CDR3 nucleotides are TGTGCCAGCAGCCAAGATCGCAAGCTGGCTGGGGCCAACGTCCTGACTTTC.

The rearrangement joins TRBV3-1 (or the pseudogene TRBV3-2) to TRBJ2-1; the match to TRBD2 covers 7 bases. J gave up 4 bases and V 4 bases, and 7 bases lay outside the gene matches. The length of the CDR3 is 15 residues. The V gene's germline CDR1 is LGHDT and CDR2 YNNKEL (reference sequence). The CDR3 DNA reads TGTGCCAGCAGCCCCATTACTAGCGTATACAATGAGCAGTTCTTC. It translates to CASSPITSVYNEQFF.

CDR3 region: CASSDWDRDQPQHF. The CDR3 bases are TGTGCCAGCAGTGACTGGGACAGGGATCAGCCCCAGCATTTT. The gene calls are TRBV2 and TRBJ1-5; the match to TRBD1 covers 9 bases. Trimming removed 3 bases from V and 5 bases from J; junction bases left unmatched: 2. CDR3 size: 14 residues. Germline CDR1 is SNHLY and CDR2 is FYNNEI.

The V call is TRBV28, the J call TRBJ2-3; the D is unclear. V lost 6 bases to trimming and J lost 6 bases, with 13 bases between them. Germline values: CDR1 MDHEN, CDR2 SYDVKM. The CDR3 sequence is 13 residues long. CDR3 region: CASSIHTEDTQYF. CDR3 bases: TGTGCCAGCAGCATACATACAGAGGATACGCAGTATTTT.

The chain links TRBV30 to TRBJ1-6; TRBD1 aligns across 12 bases. The CDR3 is 16 amino acids. Trimming at V came to 0 bases and at J to 9 bases, leaving 6 bases not matched to a gene. CDR1 GTSNPN and CDR2 SVGIG come from the germline V gene (reference sequence). This CDR3 is CAWSVLGTGGSSPLHF. The CDR3 bases are TGTGCCTGGAGTGTACTTGGGACAGGGGGCAGTTCACCCCTCCACTTT.

V gene TRBV9 combines with J gene TRBJ1-1; D remains unclear. The germline gives CDR1 SGDLS, CDR2 YYNGEE. The V gene lost 4 bases and the J gene lost 4 bases, with 11 bases spanning the gap. This CDR3 is built from 13 residues. CDR3 residues: CASSPLTGTEAFF. CDR3 bases: TGTGCCAGCAGCCCCCTTACGGGCACTGAAGCTTTCTTT. Looking up the rest from reference TRBV9 and TRBJ1-1 gives the full variable domain: DSGVTQTPKHLITATGQRVTLRCSPRSGDLSVYWYQQSLDQGLQFLIQYYNGEERAKGNILERFSAQQFPDLHSELNLSSLELGDSALYFCASSPLTGTEAFFGQGTRLTVV.

The rearrangement links TRBV7-2 to TRBJ2-1; 10 bases map to TRBD2. The CDR3 is 15 amino acids. Germline trimming cut 4 bases from V and 6 bases from J; bases unmatched to any gene: 6. CDR1 and CDR2 from the germline V gene are SGHTA and FQGNSA. CDR3 in DNA: TGTGCCAGCAGCTCCGGACTAGCGGCAAGCAATGAGCAGTTCTTC. Protein sequence: CASSSGLAASNEQFF.

The chain employs TRBV11-2 and TRBJ1-6, with TRBD1 matching over 10 bases. The CDR3 is 16 amino acids. Germline CDR1 SGHAT, CDR2 FQNNGV. Trimming cost V 1 base and J 8 bases; bases outside gene matches: 5. This CDR3 reads CASSLVGQGKYSPLHF. CDR3 DNA: TGTGCCAGCAGCTTAGTGGGACAGGGGAAATATTCACCCCTCCACTTT.

The genes are TRBV2 and TRBJ1-4; 10 bases match TRBD1. Per the germline V gene, CDR1 is SNHLY and CDR2 is FYNNEI. Trimming removed 4 bases from V and 6 bases from J; junction bases left unmatched: 5. The CDR3 totals 15 residues. CDR3 residues: CASSGDRGPYEKLFF. In nucleotides, the CDR3 is TGTGCCAGCAGTGGCGACAGGGGGCCGTATGAAAAACTGTTTTTT.

CDR3 residues: CASSETTTGADTQYF. Here the CDR3 DNA reads TGTGCCAGTAGTGAAACTACGACAGGCGCAGATACGCAGTATTTT. The chain links TRBV19 to TRBJ2-3; maybe TRBD1 (6 bases). CDR3 length: 15 amino acids. The germline V gene encodes CDR1 LNHDA and CDR2 SQIVND (reference sequence). V shed 5 bases and J shed 4 bases, with 16 bases lying between them.

The rearrangement links TRBV5-8 to TRBJ2-1; TRBD2 matches at 9 bases. The CDR3 totals 14 residues. Germline values: CDR1 SGHTS, CDR2 YDEGEE. V was pared by 9 bases and J by 4 bases, with 8 bases of the junction left unmatched. CDR3 in amino acids: CATSGTSLYNEQFF. The CDR3 nucleotides are TGTGCCACGTCCGGGACTAGCCTTTACAATGAGCAGTTCTTC.

This sequence joins TRBV9 and TRBJ2-7; TRBD1 aligns across 11 bases. Germline V gives CDR1 SGDLS, CDR2 YYNGEE. Trimming removed 4 bases from V and 6 bases from J; junction bases left unmatched: 12. This CDR3 spans 16 amino acids. CDR3 nucleotide sequence: TGTGCCAGCAGCCAAACCGAAGGACAGGGGGCCGGCGAGCAGTACTTC. The encoded protein is CASSQTEGQGAGEQYF.

The rearrangement links TRBV6-5 to TRBJ1-2, with 9 bases that match TRBD1. The V segment lost 4 bases and the J segment 5 bases; nucleotides outside the gene matches: 8. The CDR3 has 15 amino acids. CDR1 MNHEY and CDR2 SVGAGI come from the germline V gene. CDR3 nucleotide sequence: TGTGCCAGCAGTTGGAGGACAGGGGAAGGTTATGGCTACACCTTC. It codes for CASSWRTGEGYGYTF.

The chain links TRBV27 to TRBJ2-3, with a tentative D call TRBD2 (5 bases). CDR1 MNHEY and CDR2 SMNVEV come from the germline V gene (reference sequence). The CDR3 is made up of 12 amino acids. The V and J ends lost 6 bases and 4 bases respectively, with 8 bases between them. The CDR3 sequence is CASRGSPDTQYF. In DNA form, the CDR3 reads TGTGCCAGCAGAGGGAGCCCAGATACGCAGTATTTT.